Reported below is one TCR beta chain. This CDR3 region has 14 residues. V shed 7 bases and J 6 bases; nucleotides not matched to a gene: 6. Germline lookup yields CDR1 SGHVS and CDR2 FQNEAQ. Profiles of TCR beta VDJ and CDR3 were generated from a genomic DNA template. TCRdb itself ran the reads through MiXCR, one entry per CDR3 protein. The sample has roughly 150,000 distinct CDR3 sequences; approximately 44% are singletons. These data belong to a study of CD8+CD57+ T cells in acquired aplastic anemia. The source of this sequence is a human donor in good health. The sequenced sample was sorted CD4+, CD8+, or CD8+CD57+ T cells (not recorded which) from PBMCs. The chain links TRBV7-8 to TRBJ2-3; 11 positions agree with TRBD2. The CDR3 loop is CASTMTSGMDTQYF. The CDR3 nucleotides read TGTGCCAGCACAATGACTAGCGGGATGGATACGCAGTATTTT. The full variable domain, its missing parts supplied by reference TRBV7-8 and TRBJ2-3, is GAGVSQSPRYKVAKRGQDVALRCDPISGHVSLFWYQQALGQGPEFLTYFQNEAQLDKSGLPSDRFFAERPEGSVSTLKIQRTQQEDSAVYLCASTMTSGMDTQYFGPGTRLTVL.